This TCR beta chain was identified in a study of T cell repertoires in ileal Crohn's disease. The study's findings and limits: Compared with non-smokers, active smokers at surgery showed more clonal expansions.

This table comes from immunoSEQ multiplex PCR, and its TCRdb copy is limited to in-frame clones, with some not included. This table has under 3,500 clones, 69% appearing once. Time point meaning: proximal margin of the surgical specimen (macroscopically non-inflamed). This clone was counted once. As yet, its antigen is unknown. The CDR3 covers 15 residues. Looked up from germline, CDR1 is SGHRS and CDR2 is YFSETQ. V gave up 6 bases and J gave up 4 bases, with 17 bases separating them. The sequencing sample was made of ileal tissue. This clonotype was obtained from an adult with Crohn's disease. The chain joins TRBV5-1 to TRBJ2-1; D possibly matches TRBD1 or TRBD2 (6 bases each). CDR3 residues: CASNQRGATYNEQFF. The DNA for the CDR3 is TGCGCCAGCAACCAAAGGGGGGCCACTTACAATGAGCAGTTCTTC.